The 20 T cell receptor beta chains listed next were all sequenced from one sample in a study of T-cell memory formation after mild COVID-19 (dated by TCRdb to the early 2020s). The method behind the library was 5' RACE. The run used an Illumina NovaSeq 6000. TCRdb reanalyzed the raw reads on its own, using fastp at Q25 for trimming and MiXCR for clone calling, and kept in-frame beta chains. Each CDR3 protein gets just one entry, which takes the most common genes and DNA from the rows behind it. In this sample the table shows roughly 410,000 distinct CDR3 sequences, approximately 25% of which occur a single time. 8.8% of the sample is held by the ten biggest clonotypes. Sequences were obtained from PBMCs or a T cell subset sorted from them (not recorded which). The receptors were sampled from an adult woman who had mild COVID-19 (a few samples of this study predate the infection). The sample titles of this study are shuffled in the database, so cell type and time point are left out; the donor was told from shared clones.

The chain has TRBV5-1 and TRBJ2-5, with D perhaps matching TRBD1 or TRBD2 (5 bases each). The CDR3 contains 13 residues. Germline V gives CDR1 SGHRS, CDR2 YFSETQ. V lost 3 bases to trimming and J lost 7 bases, with 13 bases between them. CDR3 residues: CASSWGSGGTQYF. The CDR3 DNA reads TGCGCCAGCAGCTGGGGGTCGGGCGGGACCCAGTACTTC.

The V and J genes are TRBV5-6 and TRBJ2-3; 9 bases agree with TRBD1. CDR3 length: 19 amino acids. CDR1 and CDR2 from the germline V gene are SGHDT and YYEEEE. The J segment lost 3 bases and the V segment lost 4 bases, leaving 18 bases of the junction unmatched. The CDR3 DNA is TGTGCCAGCAGCCATGAAGTCGGGACAGGGAGGAGTGGGACAGATACGCAGTATTTT. Translating it yields CASSHEVGTGRSGTDTQYF. Variable domain in full (rest from reference TRBV5-6 and TRBJ2-3): DAGVTQSPTHLIKTRGQQVTLRCSPKSGHDTVSWYQQALGQGPQFIFQYYEEEERQRGNFPDRFSGHQFPNYSSELNVNALLLGDSALYLCASSHEVGTGRSGTDTQYFGPGTRLTVL.

This clonotype was picked up a small number of times. V usage is TRBV11-1 and J usage is TRBJ2-7, with 11 bases matching TRBD1. Germline V gene data show CDR1 as SGHAT and CDR2 as FQDESV (reference sequence). V dropped 6 bases and J dropped 5; count of bases not matched to a gene: 12. This CDR3 is 16 amino acids long. CDR3 bases: TGTGCCAGCAGACCCACCGGACAGGGGGCACGGGACGAGCAGTACTTC. It translates to CASRPTGQGARDEQYF.

This chain connects TRBV29-1 to TRBJ2-3, with D tentatively TRBD2 (6 bases). CDR1 SQVTM and CDR2 ANQGSEA come from the germline V gene. Trimming removed 5 bases at V and 8 bases at J, with 17 bases between. The CDR3 sequence is 13 residues long. The CDR3 coding sequence is TGCAGCGTTTGGCACGGCGGGGTTGGTACGCAGTATTTT. It translates to CSVWHGGVGTQYF.

This clonotype was observed a handful of times. This chain joins TRBV12-3 or TRBV12-4 and TRBJ1-2, with 7 bases aligning to TRBD1. Trimming took 5 bases from V and 10 from J; bases not matched to a gene: 7. The CDR3 loop spans 12 amino acids. CDR3 sequence (DNA): TGTGCCAGCAGTGCCTGGACAGGTCACTACACCTTC. It specifies CASSAWTGHYTF.

This clonotype was seen a handful of times. The genes are TRBV4-1 and TRBJ2-7; D might be TRBD1 or TRBD2, each matching 5 bases. Germline lookup yields CDR1 MGHRA and CDR2 YSYEKL. The CDR3 runs to 15 residues. V was cut by 0 bases and J by 4 bases, with 13 bases left in between. For the CDR3, the DNA is TGCGCCAGCAGCCAAGATTGGGCAGGGAGATACGAGCAGTACTTC. Translating gives CASSQDWAGRYEQYF.

The J gene is TRBJ2-7, the V gene TRBV9, with 11 bases matching TRBD2. The V segment lost 2 bases and the J segment 10 bases; nucleotides outside the gene matches: 8. This CDR3 has 14 residues. Germline-derived CDR1 and CDR2 are SGDLS and YYNGEE. The CDR3 is CASSVSGLADLQYF. The CDR3 nucleotides are TGTGCCAGCAGCGTCTCGGGACTAGCGGACTTACAGTACTTC.

J is TRBJ2-7 and V is TRBV5-6; 7 bases are shared with TRBD1. Germline CDR1 reads SGHDT; CDR2 reads YYEEEE. The CDR3 has 15 amino acids. V lost 4 bases to trimming and J lost 0 bases; unmatched junction nucleotides: 7. The chain's CDR3 is CASSPRDSNSYEQYF. DNA for the CDR3: TGTGCCAGCAGCCCCCGGGACAGCAACTCCTACGAGCAGTACTTC.

This clonotype was seen a few times. The rearrangement links TRBV18 to TRBJ2-2, with 7 bases aligning to TRBD2. The CDR3 runs 16 residues. After removal of 3 bases from V and 2 bases from J, the junction contained 6 bases not matched to a gene. Germline CDR1 and CDR2: KGHSH and LQKENI. The CDR3 is CASSPLGTTNTGELFF. The DNA for the CDR3 is TGTGCCAGCTCACCGCTTGGGACTACTAACACCGGGGAGCTGTTTTTT. Full variable domain (remainder filled in from reference TRBV18 and TRBJ2-2): NAGVMQNPRHLVRRRGQEARLRCSPMKGHSHVYWYRQLPEEGLKFMVYLQKENIIDESGMPKERFSAEFPKEGPSILRIQQVVRGDSAAYFCASSPLGTTNTGELFFGEGSRLTVL.

The chain links TRBV5-5 to TRBJ1-1; D not certain. CDR1 and CDR2 from the germline V gene are SGHKS and YYEKEE (reference sequence). This CDR3 has 14 amino acids. V lost 4 bases and J lost 1, with 11 bases in between. The CDR3 reads CASSRRDGNTEAFF. In DNA, the CDR3 is TGTGCCAGCAGCCGTCGTGACGGGAACACTGAAGCTTTCTTT.

This clonotype was observed a handful of times. The rearrangement uses TRBV18 and TRBJ2-2; the match to TRBD1 covers 9 bases. Germline lookup yields CDR1 KGHSH and CDR2 LQKENI. CDR3 size: 15 residues. The junction had 9 bases not matched to a gene; V was cut back by 8 bases and J by 5 bases. The CDR3 loop is CASPKGTGSTGELFF. In nucleotides, the CDR3 is TGTGCCAGCCCTAAAGGGACAGGGTCAACCGGGGAGCTGTTTTTT.

The V gene is TRBV6-5, the J gene TRBJ2-2; possibly TRBD1 or TRBD2 for D (5 bases each). The CDR3 is made up of 15 amino acids. Germline V gene sequence: CDR1 MNHEY, CDR2 SVGAGI. V gave up 1 base and J gave up 6 bases, with 12 bases separating them. This chain's CDR3 is CASSYWGKTSGELFF. As DNA, the CDR3 is TGTGCCAGCAGTTACTGGGGGAAAACCTCCGGGGAGCTGTTTTTT.

CDR3 protein: CASTPSYEQYF. The CDR3, as DNA: TGTGCCAGCACCCCTTCCTACGAGCAGTACTTC. The rearrangement links TRBV7-2 to TRBJ2-7, with unresolved D. Germline CDR1 reads SGHTA; CDR2 reads FQGNSA. The CDR3 has 11 residues. The V and J ends lost 7 bases and 1 base respectively, with 5 bases between them. Together with reference TRBV7-2 and TRBJ2-7, the CDR3 gives the full variable domain: GAGVSQSPSNKVTEKGKDVELRCDPISGHTALYWYRQSLGQGLEFLIYFQGNSAPDKSGLPSDRFSAERTGGSVSTLTIQRTQQEDSAVYLCASTPSYEQYFGPGTRLTVT.

This sequence joins TRBV5-6 and TRBJ2-1, with D perhaps being TRBD1 or TRBD2 (5 bases each). CDR3 length: 16 residues. The V and J ends lost 4 bases and 5 bases respectively, with 19 bases between them. Germline V gives CDR1 SGHDT, CDR2 YYEEEE. Here the CDR3 DNA reads TGTGCCAGCAGCCGGCTGGTGGGGGATGCGGACAATGAGCAGTTCTTC. It is translated as CASSRLVGDADNEQFF.

The sample holds a few counts of this clonotype. J is TRBJ2-7 and V is TRBV6-2 or TRBV6-3, with a weak D call TRBD2 (6 bases). Germline CDR1 is MNHEY and CDR2 is SVGEGT. Between the trimmed V and J ends, which lost 8 bases and 4 bases, there was a span of 15 bases. The CDR3 has 13 residues. The CDR3 protein is CASWRDWGYEQYF. The CDR3 bases are TGTGCCAGCTGGAGGGATTGGGGATACGAGCAGTACTTC.

This clonotype was counted only a few times. The chain has TRBV7-3 and TRBJ1-1; D uncertain. V was trimmed by 1 base and J by 6 bases, leaving 9 bases between them. The CDR3 runs 13 residues. Germline CDR1 reads SGHTA; CDR2 reads FQGTGA. Here the CDR3 reads CASSLKGNPEAFF. The CDR3 coding sequence is TGTGCCAGCAGCTTAAAGGGCAATCCTGAAGCTTTCTTT.

This clonotype has a handful of counts. This chain connects TRBV6-5 to TRBJ2-1, with a weak D call TRBD2 (6 bases). The CDR3 is made up of 14 amino acids. The V and J ends lost 5 bases and 7 bases respectively, with 15 bases between them. Germline V gives CDR1 MNHEY, CDR2 SVGAGI. The CDR3 protein is CASSPGDSKNEQFF. CDR3 bases: TGTGCCAGCAGTCCGGGAGACAGTAAAAATGAGCAGTTCTTC.

This clonotype was detected once. The rearrangement joins TRBV20-1 to TRBJ1-6; 7 positions agree with TRBD1. Germline values: CDR1 DFQATT, CDR2 SNEGSKA (reference sequence). The CDR3 is made up of 12 amino acids. V trimming: 5 bases; J trimming: 8 bases; junction bases outside the gene matches: 3. The CDR3 region has the DNA TGCAGTGCTCGACAGGGCGATTCACCCCTCCACTTT. This translates into CSARQGDSPLHF.

The chain is built from TRBV25-1 and TRBJ2-5, with D possibly TRBD2 on 6 matching bases. The CDR3 totals 13 residues. The germline CDR1 and CDR2 sequences are MGHDK and SYGVNS. Trimming took 1 base from V and 4 from J, leaving 7 bases between them. Here the CDR3 DNA reads TGTGCCAGCAGTGAATGGGGAGGAGAGACCCAGTACTTC. Translation: CASSEWGGETQYF. Drawing the rest from reference TRBV25-1 and TRBJ2-5, the complete variable domain is EADIYQTPRYLVIGTGKKITLECSQTMGHDKMYWYQQDPGMELHLIHYSYGVNSTEKGDLSSESTVSRIRTEHFPLTLESARPSHTSQYLCASSEWGGETQYFGPGTRLLVL.

A few counts support this clonotype. The chain combines TRBV7-9 with TRBJ2-5, with D possibly matching TRBD2 (5 bases). Germline CDR1 reads SEHNR; CDR2 reads FQNEAQ (reference sequence). V was clipped by 3 bases and J by 0 bases, with 8 bases between them. The CDR3 is 14 residues long. In DNA form, the CDR3 reads TGTGCCAGCAGCTTTCCGGGGAACCAAGAGACCCAGTACTTC. This codes for CASSFPGNQETQYF.